The sequence of this T cell receptor (beta chain) was determined in a study of blood T cell repertoires in COVID-19. Study summary: The United States, Italy and Spain supplied acute and convalescent COVID-19 samples. PBMCs, B-cell-depleted T cells, or T cells provided the cDNA or gDNA that made up the material.

In the original workflow: How many nucleated cells were present was estimated from reference gene primer amplification. TCRdb's table, derived via immunoSEQ multiplex PCR, lists solely in-frame clones and lacks some. From that table come the V and J calls and clone size; the DNA was used to work out D and trimming. The sample yields some 270,000 clones, around nine tenths seen once. CDR1 is MRHNA and CDR2 is SNTAGT in the germline V gene. This CDR3 has 12 amino acids. V dropped 10 bases and J dropped 2 bases, with 10 bases sitting between them. J is TRBJ2-3 and V is TRBV6-4; D gene unclear. This receptor was identified in a man aged 35 to 55 with active or convalescent COVID-19. Material for sequencing was peripheral blood. The CDR3 nucleotides are TGTGCCATCCCCCAGTTCACAGATACGCAGTATTTT. Protein product: CAIPQFTDTQYF.